This T cell receptor (beta chain) originates from a study of vaccination effects on CD4 cells after COVID-19. A remark on this clone: No antigen is known for it.

This CDR3 is 15 amino acids long. Sequencing was preceded by expansion of antigen-specific CD4+ T cells with viral peptide pools in the ViraFEST assay. CD4+ T cell isolation took place after 10 days of culture. Study findings and constraints: Infection-derived and vaccine-derived clones contracted markedly late after vaccination.

This table comes from immunoSEQ multiplex PCR, and its TCRdb copy is limited to in-frame clones, with some not included. The sample lists tens of thousands of clones, roughly two thirds occurring once. This clonotype was obtained from a human donor who received a COVID-19 vaccine. The source material was CD4+ T cells from PBMCs cultured with HCoV-229E spike peptides, sampled before COVID-19 vaccination. The V call is TRBV12-2, the J call TRBJ1-2. TRBV12-2 represents a pseudogene. CDR3 DNA sequence: TGTGCAAGTCGCTCCGGACGGAGTCCTAACTATGGCTACACCTTC. Translation gives CASRSGRSPNYGYTF.